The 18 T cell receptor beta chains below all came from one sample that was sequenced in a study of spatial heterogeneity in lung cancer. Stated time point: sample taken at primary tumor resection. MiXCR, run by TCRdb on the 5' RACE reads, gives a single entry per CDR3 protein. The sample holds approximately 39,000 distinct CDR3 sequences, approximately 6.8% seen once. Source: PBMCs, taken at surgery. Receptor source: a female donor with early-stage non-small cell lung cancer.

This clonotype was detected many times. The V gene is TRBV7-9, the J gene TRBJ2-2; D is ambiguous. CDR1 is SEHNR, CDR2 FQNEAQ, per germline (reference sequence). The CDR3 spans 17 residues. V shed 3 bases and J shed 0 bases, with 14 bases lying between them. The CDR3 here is CASSFPRISANTGELFF. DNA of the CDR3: TGTGCCAGCAGCTTCCCGAGAATCAGCGCGAACACCGGGGAGCTGTTTTTT.

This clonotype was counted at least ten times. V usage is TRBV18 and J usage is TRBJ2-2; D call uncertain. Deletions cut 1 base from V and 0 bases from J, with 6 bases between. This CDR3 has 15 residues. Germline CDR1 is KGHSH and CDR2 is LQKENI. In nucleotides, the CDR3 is TGTGCCAGCTCACCACAGCATCCGAACACCGGGGAGCTGTTTTTT. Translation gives CASSPQHPNTGELFF.

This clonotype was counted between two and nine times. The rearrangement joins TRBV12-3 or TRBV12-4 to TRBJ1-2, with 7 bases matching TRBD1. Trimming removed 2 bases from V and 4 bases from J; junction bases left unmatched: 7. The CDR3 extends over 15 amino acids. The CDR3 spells CASSLQTGTTYGYTF. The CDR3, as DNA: TGTGCCAGCAGTTTACAGACAGGGACGACCTATGGCTACACCTTC.

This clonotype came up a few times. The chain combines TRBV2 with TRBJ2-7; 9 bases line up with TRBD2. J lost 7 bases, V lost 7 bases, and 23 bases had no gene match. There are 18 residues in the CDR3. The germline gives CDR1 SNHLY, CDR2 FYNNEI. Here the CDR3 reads CASTPGGLAGPYGGEQYF. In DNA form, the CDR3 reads TGTGCCAGCACCCCGGGGGGGCTAGCGGGGCCCTACGGCGGGGAGCAGTACTTC.

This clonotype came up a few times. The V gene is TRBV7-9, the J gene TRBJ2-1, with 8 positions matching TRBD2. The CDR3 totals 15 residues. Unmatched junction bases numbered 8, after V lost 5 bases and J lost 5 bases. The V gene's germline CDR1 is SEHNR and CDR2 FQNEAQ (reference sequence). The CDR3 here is CASSRSGIFDNEQFF. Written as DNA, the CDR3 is TGTGCCAGCAGCCGTAGCGGGATTTTCGACAATGAGCAGTTCTTC.

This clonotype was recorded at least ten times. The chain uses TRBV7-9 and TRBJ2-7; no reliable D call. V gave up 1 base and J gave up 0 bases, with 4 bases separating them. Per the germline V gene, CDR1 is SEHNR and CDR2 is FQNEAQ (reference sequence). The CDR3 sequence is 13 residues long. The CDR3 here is CASSLGVSYEQYF. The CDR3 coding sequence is TGTGCCAGCAGCTTAGGAGTCTCCTACGAGCAGTACTTC.

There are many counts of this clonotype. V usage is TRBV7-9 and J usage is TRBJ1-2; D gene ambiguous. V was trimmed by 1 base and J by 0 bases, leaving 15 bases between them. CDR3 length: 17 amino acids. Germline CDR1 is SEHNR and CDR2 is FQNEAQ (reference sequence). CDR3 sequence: CASSLVAPATSNYGYTF. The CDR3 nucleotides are TGTGCCAGCAGCTTAGTGGCGCCCGCTACTTCTAACTATGGCTACACCTTC.

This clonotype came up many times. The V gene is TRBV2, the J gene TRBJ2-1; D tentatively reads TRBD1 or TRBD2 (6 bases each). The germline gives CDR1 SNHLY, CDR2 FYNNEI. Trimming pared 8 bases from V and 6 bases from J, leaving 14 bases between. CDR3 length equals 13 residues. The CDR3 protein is CASWGAPGNEQFF. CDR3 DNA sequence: TGTGCCAGCTGGGGGGCCCCTGGCAATGAGCAGTTCTTC.

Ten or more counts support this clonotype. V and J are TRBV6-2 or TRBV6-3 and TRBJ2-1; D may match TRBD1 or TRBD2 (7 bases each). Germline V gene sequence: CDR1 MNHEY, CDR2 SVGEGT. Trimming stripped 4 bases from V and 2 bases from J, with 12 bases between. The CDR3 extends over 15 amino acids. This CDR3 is CASSFSGGAYNEQFF. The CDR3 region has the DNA TGTGCCAGCAGTTTTTCAGGGGGGGCCTACAATGAGCAGTTCTTC.

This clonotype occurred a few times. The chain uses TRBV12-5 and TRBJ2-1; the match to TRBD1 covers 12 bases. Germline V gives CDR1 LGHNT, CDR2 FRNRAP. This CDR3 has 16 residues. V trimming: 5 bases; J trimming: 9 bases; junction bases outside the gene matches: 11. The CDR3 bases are TGTGCTAGTGGTCCCGACACCGGGACAGGGGGCTTTGAGCAGTTCTTC. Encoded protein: CASGPDTGTGGFEQFF.

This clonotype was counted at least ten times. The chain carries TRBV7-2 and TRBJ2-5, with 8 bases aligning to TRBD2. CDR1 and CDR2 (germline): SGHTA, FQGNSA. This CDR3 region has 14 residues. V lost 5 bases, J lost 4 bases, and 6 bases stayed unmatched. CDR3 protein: CASSPGGASETQYF. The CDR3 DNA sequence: TGTGCCAGCAGCCCCGGGGGGGCGTCAGAGACCCAGTACTTC. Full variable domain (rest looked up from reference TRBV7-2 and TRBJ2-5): GAGVSQSPSNKVTEKGKDVELRCDPISGHTALYWYRQSLGQGLEFLIYFQGNSAPDKSGLPSDRFSAERTGGSVSTLTIQRTQQEDSAVYLCASSPGGASETQYFGPGTRLLVL.

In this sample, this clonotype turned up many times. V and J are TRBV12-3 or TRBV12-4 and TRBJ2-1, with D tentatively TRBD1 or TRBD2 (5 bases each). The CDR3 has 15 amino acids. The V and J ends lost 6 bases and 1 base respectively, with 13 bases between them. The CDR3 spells CASRRDASSYNEQFF. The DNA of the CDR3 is TGTGCCAGCAGACGGGACGCCTCGTCCTACAATGAGCAGTTCTTC.

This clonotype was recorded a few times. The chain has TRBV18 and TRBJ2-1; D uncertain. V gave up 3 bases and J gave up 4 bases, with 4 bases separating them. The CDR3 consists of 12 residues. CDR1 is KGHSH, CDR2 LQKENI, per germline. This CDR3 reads CASSPRYNEQFF. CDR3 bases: TGTGCCAGCTCACCTCGATACAATGAGCAGTTCTTC.

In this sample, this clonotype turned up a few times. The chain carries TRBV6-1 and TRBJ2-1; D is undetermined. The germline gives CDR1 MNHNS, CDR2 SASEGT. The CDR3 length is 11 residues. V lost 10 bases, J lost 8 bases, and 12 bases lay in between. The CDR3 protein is CANTYTDEQFF. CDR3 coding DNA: TGTGCCAACACGTATACGGATGAGCAGTTCTTC.

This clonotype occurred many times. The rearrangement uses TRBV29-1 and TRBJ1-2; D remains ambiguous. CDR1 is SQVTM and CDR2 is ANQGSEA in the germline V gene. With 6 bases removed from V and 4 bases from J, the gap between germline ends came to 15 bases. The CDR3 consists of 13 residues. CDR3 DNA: TGCAGCGTGGGATCTGGACTGATCTATGGCTACACCTTC. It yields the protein CSVGSGLIYGYTF.

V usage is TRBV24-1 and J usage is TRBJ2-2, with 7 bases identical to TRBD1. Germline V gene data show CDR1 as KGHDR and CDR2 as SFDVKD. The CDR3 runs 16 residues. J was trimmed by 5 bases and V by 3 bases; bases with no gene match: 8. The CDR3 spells CATSDGTAGVTGELFF. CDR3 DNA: TGTGCCACCAGTGATGGGACAGCTGGAGTGACCGGGGAGCTGTTTTTT.

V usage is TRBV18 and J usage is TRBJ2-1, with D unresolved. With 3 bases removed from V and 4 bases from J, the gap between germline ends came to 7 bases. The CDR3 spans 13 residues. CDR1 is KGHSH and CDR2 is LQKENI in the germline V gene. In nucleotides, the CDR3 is TGTGCCAGCTCACCGTCGACTTACAATGAGCAGTTCTTC. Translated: CASSPSTYNEQFF.

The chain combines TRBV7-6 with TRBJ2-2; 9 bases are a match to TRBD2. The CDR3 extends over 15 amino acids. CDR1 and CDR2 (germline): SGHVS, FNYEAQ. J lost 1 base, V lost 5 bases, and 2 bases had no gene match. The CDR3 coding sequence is TGTGCCAGCAGCAGACTAGCGGAGAACACCGGGGAGCTGTTTTTT. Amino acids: CASSRLAENTGELFF.